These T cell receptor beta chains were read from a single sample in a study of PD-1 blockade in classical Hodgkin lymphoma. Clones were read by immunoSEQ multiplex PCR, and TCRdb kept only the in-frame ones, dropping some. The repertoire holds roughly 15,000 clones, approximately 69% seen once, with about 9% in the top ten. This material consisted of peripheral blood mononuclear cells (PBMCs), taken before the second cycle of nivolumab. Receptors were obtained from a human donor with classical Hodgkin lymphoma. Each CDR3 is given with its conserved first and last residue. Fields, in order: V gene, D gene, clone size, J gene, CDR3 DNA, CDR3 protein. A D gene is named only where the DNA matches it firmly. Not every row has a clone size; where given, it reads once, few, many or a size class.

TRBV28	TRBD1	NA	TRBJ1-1	TGTGCCAGCAGTTCAGACAGGGTGAACACTGAAGCTTTCTTT	CASSSDRVNTEAFF
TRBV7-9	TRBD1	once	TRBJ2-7	TGTGCCAGCAGCGACGGGACAGGGGGCTCCTACGAGCAGTACTTC	CASSDGTGGSYEQYF
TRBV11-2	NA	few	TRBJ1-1	TGTGCCAGCAGCCCCCGGGCCTCATCGTTCGGGATGAACACTGAAGCTTTCTTT	CASSPRASSFGMNTEAFF
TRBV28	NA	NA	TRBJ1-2	TGTGCCAGCAGTTTTGGGGGGGACTATGGCTACACCTTC	CASSFGGDYGYTF
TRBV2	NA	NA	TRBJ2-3	TGTGCCAGCAGTGTCGGAGGGGGGACAGATACGCAGTATTTT	CASSVGGGTDTQYF
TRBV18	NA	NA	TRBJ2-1	TGTGCCAGCTCACCAGGGGACGTACAGTTCTTC	CASSPGDVQFF
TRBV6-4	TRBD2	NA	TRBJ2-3	TGTGCCAGCCAAAGGACTAGCGGCTACACAGATACGCAGTATTTT	CASQRTSGYTDTQYF
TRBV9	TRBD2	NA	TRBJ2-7	TGTGCCAGCAGCGTAGGTGGACTAGCCGGTAACGAGCAGTACTTC	CASSVGGLAGNEQYF
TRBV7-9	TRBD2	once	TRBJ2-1	TGTGCCAGCAGCTTAACTAGCGGTTTCTACAATGAGCAGTTCTTC	CASSLTSGFYNEQFF
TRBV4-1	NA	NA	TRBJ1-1	TGCGCCAGCAGCCACTCCGAGGAAGCTTTCTTT	CASSHSEEAFF
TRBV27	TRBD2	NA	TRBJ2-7	TGTGCCAGCAGTTTAGTCGGGAGGGCCGGCGAGCAGTACTTC	CASSLVGRAGEQYF
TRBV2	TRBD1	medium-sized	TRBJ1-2	TGTGCCAGCAGTTTACAGGGGAATGGCTACACCTTC	CASSLQGNGYTF
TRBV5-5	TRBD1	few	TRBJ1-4	TGTGCCAGCAGCCTACCGGGACAGGGTCTAGGCAAACTGTTTTTT	CASSLPGQGLGKLFF
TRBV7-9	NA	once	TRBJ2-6	TGTGCCAGCAGCTTAGGACTAGGGGCAGGGGCCAACGTCCTGACTTTC	CASSLGLGAGANVLTF
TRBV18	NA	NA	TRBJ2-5	TGTGCCAGCTCACCCTCGATGGCAGGGGAGGGAGAGACCCAGTACTTC	CASSPSMAGEGETQYF
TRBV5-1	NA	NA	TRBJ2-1	TGCGCCAGCAGCCCTCCAGGGGCCTACAATGAGCAGTTCTTC	CASSPPGAYNEQFF
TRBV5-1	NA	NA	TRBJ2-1	TGCGCCAGCAGCTTTGAGGGAAGTAGTTCCTACAATGAGCAGTTCTTC	CASSFEGSSSYNEQFF
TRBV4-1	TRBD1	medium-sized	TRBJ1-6	TGCGCCAGCAGCCAAGGCCAGGGGGACTCACCCCTCCACTTT	CASSQGQGDSPLHF
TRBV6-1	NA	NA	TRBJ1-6	TGTGCCAGCAGTGAAGCGCGAGGGAGGAAGGGCCCAACGGCCCTCCACTTT	CASSEARGRKGPTALHF
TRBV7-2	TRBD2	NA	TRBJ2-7	TGTGCCAGCAGCTTAGAGCGGGCTAGCGGCCGGGCCAGGGAGCAGTACTTC	CASSLERASGRAREQYF
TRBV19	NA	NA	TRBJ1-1	TGTGCCGGTAGTATGGGGGCTGAAGCTTTCTTT	CAGSMGAEAFF
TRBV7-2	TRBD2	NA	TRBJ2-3	TGTGCCAGCAGCTTTAGACTAGCAGGAGATACGCAGTATTTT	CASSFRLAGDTQYF
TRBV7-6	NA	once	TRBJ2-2	TGTGCCAGCATCCAGGACGTGGGACGTTGGGGAGCCGGGGAGCTGTTTTTT	CASIQDVGRWGAGELFF
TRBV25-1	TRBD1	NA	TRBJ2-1	TGTGCCAGCAGTGAACGAGCAGGGGGCTCCTACAATGAGCAGTTCTTC	CASSERAGGSYNEQFF
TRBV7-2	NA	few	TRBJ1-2	TGTGCCAGCAGCTTAGGAAGGCCCGCCACCCGAGGTGGCTACACCTTC	CASSLGRPATRGGYTF
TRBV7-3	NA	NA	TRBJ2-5	TGTGCCAGCAGCATGGGACAAGGGGAGACCCAGTACTTC	CASSMGQGETQYF
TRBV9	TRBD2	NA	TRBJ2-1	TGTGCCAGCAGCGTCGTTGGACTAGCGGGAGTCTACAATGAGCAGTTCTTC	CASSVVGLAGVYNEQFF
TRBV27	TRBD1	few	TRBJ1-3	TGTGCCAGCAGTTTGACAGGGGGAACTGGAAACACCATATATTTT	CASSLTGGTGNTIYF
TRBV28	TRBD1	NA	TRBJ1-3	TGTGCCAGCAGTTTCGGAGGGGGCCTTGGAAACACCATATATTTT	CASSFGGGLGNTIYF
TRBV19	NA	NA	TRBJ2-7	TGTGCCAGTAGCACTGGGATCGCCTCTTACGAGCAGTACTTC	CASSTGIASYEQYF
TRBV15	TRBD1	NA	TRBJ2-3	TGTGCCACCAGCAGAGTAGCGACAGGGGGCCAAGATACGCAGTATTTT	CATSRVATGGQDTQYF
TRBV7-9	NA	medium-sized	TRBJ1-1	TGTGCCAGCAGCTTAGGTCGCAGGTATGAAGCTTTCTTT	CASSLGRRYEAFF
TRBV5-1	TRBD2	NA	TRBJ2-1	TGCGCCAGCAGCTTGAGCACTAGCGGGAGTGATGTCGGTGAGCAGTTCTTC	CASSLSTSGSDVGEQFF
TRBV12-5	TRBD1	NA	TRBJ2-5	TGTGCCTCCGGGACAGGGGACTTAGAGACCCAGTACTTC	CASGTGDLETQYF
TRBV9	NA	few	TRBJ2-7	TGTGCCAGCAGCGACGGGACGGAGTCCTACGAGCAGTACTTC	CASSDGTESYEQYF
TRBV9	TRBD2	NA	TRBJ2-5	TGTGCCAGCAGCCCCCCCCCTCCGCGGGAGGGCCAAGAGACCCAGTACTTC	CASSPPPPREGQETQYF
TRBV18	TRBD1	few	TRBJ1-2	TGTGCCAGCTCATCCGGGACAGGGCGGATTGGTGGCTACACCTTC	CASSSGTGRIGGYTF
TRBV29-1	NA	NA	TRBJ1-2	TGCAGCGTTCTGGGGGCACATGGCTACACCTTC	CSVLGAHGYTF
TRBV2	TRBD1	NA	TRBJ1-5	TGTGCCAGCGGGACAGGGCCGAATCAGCCCCAGCATTTT	CASGTGPNQPQHF
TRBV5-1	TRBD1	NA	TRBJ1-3	TGCGCCAGCAGATCGGGACAGGGAAACACCATATATTTT	CASRSGQGNTIYF
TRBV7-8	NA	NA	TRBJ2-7	TGTGCCAGCAGCCCCGGGACATTCTACGAGCAGTACTTC	CASSPGTFYEQYF
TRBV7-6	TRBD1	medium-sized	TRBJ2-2	TGTGCCAGCAGCTTAGGAGCAGGGGGCTTTGGCACCGGGGAGCTGTTTTTT	CASSLGAGGFGTGELFF
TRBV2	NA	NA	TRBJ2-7	TGTGCCAGCAGTTATCGGACTAAGTACGAGCAGTACTTC	CASSYRTKYEQYF
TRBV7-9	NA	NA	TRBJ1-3	TGTGCCAGCACGCCGGGGGCAGTCTCTGGAAACACCATATATTTT	CASTPGAVSGNTIYF
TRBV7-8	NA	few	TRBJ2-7	TGTGCCAGCAGCTCAATGGGATACGGGGTAAGCTACGAGCAGTACTTC	CASSSMGYGVSYEQYF
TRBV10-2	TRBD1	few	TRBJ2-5	TGCGCCAGCACCCTGGACAGGTGGGAGACCCAGTACTTC	CASTLDRWETQYF
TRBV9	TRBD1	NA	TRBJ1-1	TGTGCCAGCAGCGTACCCAACACGACAGGGGGCCACACTGAAGCTTTCTTT	CASSVPNTTGGHTEAFF
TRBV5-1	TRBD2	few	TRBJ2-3	TGCGCCAGCAGCTATGGACCGGGACTAGCGGAGGGAACTAGCACAGATACGCAGTATTTT	CASSYGPGLAEGTSTDTQYF
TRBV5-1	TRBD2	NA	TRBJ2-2	TGCGCCAGCAGCTTGGACGGGAGGGCCTCCGGGGAGCTGTTTTTT	CASSLDGRASGELFF
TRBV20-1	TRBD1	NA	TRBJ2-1	TGCAGTGCTAGTGACAGGGGTCAGCAGTTCTTC	CSASDRGQQFF
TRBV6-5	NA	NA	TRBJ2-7	TGTGCCAGCAGTGAATACAGCGAGCAGTACTTC	CASSEYSEQYF
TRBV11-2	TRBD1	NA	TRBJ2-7	TGTGCCAGCAGCGGCCGACAGGGACCCTACGAGCAGTACTTC	CASSGRQGPYEQYF
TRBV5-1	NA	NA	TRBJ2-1	TGCGCCAGCCGGCTAGCGAGCTCCTACAATGAGCAGTTCTTC	CASRLASSYNEQFF